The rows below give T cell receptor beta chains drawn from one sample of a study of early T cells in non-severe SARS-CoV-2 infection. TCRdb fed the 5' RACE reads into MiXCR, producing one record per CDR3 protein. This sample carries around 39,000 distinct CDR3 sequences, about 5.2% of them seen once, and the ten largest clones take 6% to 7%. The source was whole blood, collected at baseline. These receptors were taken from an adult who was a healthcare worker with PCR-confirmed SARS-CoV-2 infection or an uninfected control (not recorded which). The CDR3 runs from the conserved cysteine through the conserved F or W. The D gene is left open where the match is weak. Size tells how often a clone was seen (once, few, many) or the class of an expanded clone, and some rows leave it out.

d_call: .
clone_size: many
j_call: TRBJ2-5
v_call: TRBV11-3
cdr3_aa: CASSQGPTQETQYF
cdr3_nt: TGTGCCAGCAGCCAAGGACCAACGCAAGAGACCCAGTACTTC

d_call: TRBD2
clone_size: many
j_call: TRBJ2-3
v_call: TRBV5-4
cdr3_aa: CASSETSGTDTQYF
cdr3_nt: TGTGCCAGCAGCGAGACTAGCGGAACAGATACGCAGTATTTT

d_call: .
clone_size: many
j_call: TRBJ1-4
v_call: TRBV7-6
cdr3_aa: CASSLRDVGEKLFF
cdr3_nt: TGTGCCAGCAGCCTCCGGGACGTGGGGGAAAAACTGTTTTTT

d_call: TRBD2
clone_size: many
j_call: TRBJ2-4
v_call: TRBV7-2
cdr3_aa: CASSLGLAGGSGNIQYF
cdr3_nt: TGTGCCAGCAGCTTGGGACTAGCGGGAGGGTCCGGAAACATTCAGTACTTC

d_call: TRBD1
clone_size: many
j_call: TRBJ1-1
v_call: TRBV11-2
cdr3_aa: CASSLMTGHTEAFF
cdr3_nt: TGTGCCAGCAGCCTCATGACAGGGCACACTGAAGCTTTCTTT

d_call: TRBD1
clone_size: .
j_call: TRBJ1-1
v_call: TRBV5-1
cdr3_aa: CASSSGQGKTEAFF
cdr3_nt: TGCGCCAGCAGCTCCGGACAGGGAAAAACTGAAGCTTTCTTT

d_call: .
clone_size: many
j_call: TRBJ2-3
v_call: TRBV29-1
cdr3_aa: CSVVLQTTDTQYF
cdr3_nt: TGCAGCGTTGTCTTACAGACTACAGATACGCAGTATTTT

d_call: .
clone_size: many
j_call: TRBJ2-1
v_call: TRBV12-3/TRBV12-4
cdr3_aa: CASSSGPSFEQFF
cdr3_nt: TGTGCCAGCAGCTCCGGACCCTCCTTTGAGCAGTTCTTC

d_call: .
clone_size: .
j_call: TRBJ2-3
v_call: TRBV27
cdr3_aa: CASSAGGGRVPDTQYF
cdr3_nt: TGTGCCAGCAGTGCCGGCGGCGGGCGGGTCCCCGATACGCAGTATTTT

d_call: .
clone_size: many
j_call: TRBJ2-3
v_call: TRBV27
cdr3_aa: CASSFSPREADTQYF
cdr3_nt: TGTGCCAGCAGCTTCTCACCCAGGGAAGCCGATACGCAGTATTTT

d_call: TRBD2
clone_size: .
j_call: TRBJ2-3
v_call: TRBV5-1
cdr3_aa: CASSSAAGARPDTQYF
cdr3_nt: TGCGCCAGCAGCTCGGCAGCGGGAGCCCGGCCAGATACGCAGTATTTT

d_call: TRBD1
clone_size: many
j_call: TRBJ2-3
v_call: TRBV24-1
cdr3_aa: CATSDLPGTGSADTQYF
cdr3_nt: TGTGCCACCAGTGATTTGCCTGGGACAGGCTCGGCAGATACGCAGTATTTT

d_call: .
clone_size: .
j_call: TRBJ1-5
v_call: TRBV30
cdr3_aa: CAWSVNEEQPQHF
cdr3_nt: TGTGCCTGGAGTGTAAACGAGGAACAGCCCCAGCATTTT

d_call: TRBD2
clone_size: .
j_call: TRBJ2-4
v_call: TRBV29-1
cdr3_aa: CSVALAGGPGSIQYF
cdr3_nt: TGCAGCGTTGCACTAGCGGGAGGGCCAGGGAGCATTCAGTACTTC

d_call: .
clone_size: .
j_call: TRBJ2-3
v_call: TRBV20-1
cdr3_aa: CSASGIGGRTPRTQYF
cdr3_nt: TGCAGTGCTTCCGGAATTGGGGGAAGAACTCCCCGTACGCAGTATTTT

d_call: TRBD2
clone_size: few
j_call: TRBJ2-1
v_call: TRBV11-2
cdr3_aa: CASSNRLAGVEQFF
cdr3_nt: TGTGCCAGCAGCAACCGACTAGCGGGAGTTGAGCAGTTCTTC

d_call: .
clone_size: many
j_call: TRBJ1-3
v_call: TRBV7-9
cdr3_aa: CASSLTWVEGRSGNTIYF
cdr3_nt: TGTGCCAGCAGCTTAACTTGGGTCGAGGGCCGCTCTGGAAACACCATATATTTT

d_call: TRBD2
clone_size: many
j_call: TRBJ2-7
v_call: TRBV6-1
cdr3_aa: CASSDRLAGAVGYEQYF
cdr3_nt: TGTGCCAGCAGTGACAGACTAGCGGGAGCAGTAGGCTACGAGCAGTACTTC

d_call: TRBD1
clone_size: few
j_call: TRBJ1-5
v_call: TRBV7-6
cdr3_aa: CASSLAPGTGASYSNQPQHF
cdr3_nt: TGTGCCAGCAGCTTGGCCCCGGGGACAGGCGCGAGCTATAGCAATCAGCCCCAGCATTTT

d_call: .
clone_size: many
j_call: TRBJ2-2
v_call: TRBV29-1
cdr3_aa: CSVLGRTGELFF
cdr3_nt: TGCAGCGTTTTGGGGCGCACCGGGGAGCTGTTTTTT

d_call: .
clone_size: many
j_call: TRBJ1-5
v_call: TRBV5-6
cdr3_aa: CASSLWGGNQPQHF
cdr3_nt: TGTGCCAGCAGCTTGTGGGGGGGCAATCAGCCCCAGCATTTT

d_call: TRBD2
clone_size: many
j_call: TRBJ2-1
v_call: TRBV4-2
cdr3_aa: CASSQDLLLAGGYNEQFF
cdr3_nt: TGTGCCAGCAGCCAAGACCTTCTATTAGCGGGAGGATACAATGAGCAGTTCTTC

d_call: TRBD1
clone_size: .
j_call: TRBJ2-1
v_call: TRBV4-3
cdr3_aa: CASSHPGTGAQFF
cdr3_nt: TGCGCCAGCAGCCACCCCGGGACAGGGGCACAGTTCTTC

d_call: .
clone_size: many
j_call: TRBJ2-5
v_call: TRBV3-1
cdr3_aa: CASSQDFGPRETQYF
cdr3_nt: TGTGCCAGCAGCCAAGATTTTGGGCCGAGAGAGACCCAGTACTTC

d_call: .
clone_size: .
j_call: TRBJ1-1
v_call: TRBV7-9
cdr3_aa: CASSLGGGDTEAFF
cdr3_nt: TGTGCCAGCAGCTTAGGAGGCGGTGACACTGAAGCTTTCTTT

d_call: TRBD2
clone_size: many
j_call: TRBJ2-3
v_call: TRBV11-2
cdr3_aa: CASSSLAGGVDTQYF
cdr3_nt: TGTGCCAGCAGTTCACTAGCGGGAGGTGTAGATACGCAGTATTTT

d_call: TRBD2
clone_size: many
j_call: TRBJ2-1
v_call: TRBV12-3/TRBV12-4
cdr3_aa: CASSPKLAGGRENEQFF
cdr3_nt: TGTGCCAGCAGTCCAAAACTAGCGGGAGGGCGTGAAAATGAGCAGTTCTTC

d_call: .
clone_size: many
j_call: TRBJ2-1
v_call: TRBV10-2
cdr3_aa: CATQEGNEQFF
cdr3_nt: TGCGCCACCCAGGAAGGCAATGAGCAGTTCTTC

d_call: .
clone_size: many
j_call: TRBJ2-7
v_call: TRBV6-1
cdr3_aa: CASSLTDSYEQYF
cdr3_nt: TGTGCCAGCAGTCTGACGGACTCCTACGAGCAGTACTTC

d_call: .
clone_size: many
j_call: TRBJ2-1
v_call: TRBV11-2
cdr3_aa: CASSSVGGSYDEQFF
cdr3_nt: TGTGCCAGCAGCTCCGTTGGGGGGTCGTACGATGAGCAGTTCTTC

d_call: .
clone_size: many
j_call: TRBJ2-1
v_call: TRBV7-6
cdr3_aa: CASSLWGKANEQFF
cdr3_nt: TGTGCCAGCAGCTTGTGGGGAAAAGCGAATGAGCAGTTCTTC

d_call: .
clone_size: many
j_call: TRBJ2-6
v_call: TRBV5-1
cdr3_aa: CASTPTRQRSGANVLTF
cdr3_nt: TGCGCCAGCACCCCAACAAGGCAGCGCTCTGGGGCCAACGTCCTGACTTTC

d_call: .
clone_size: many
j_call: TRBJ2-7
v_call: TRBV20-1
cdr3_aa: CSASRSGMVYEQYF
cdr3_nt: TGCAGTGCTAGCCGGAGCGGCATGGTTTACGAGCAGTACTTC

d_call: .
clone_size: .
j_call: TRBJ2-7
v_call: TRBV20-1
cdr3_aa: CSAPNRRYPYEQYF
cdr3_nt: TGCAGTGCTCCTAACCGCAGGTATCCCTACGAGCAGTACTTC

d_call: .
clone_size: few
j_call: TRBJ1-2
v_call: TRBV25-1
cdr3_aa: CASSESRLYGYTF
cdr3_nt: TGTGCCAGCAGTGAAAGCAGACTCTATGGCTACACCTTC

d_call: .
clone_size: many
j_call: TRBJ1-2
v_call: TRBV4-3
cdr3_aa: CASSQAEVPYGYTF
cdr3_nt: TGCGCCAGCAGCCAAGCGGAGGTACCCTATGGCTACACCTTC

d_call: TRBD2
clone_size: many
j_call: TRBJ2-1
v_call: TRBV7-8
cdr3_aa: CASSFPPGLAGADEQFF
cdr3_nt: TGTGCCAGCAGCTTCCCTCCAGGGCTAGCGGGGGCCGATGAGCAGTTCTTC

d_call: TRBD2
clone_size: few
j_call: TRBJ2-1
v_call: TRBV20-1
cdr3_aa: CSARALTSGRSNEQFF
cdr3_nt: TGCAGTGCTAGAGCGTTGACTAGCGGGAGATCGAATGAGCAGTTCTTC

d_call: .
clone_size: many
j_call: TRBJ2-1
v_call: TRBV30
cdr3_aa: CAWSVLGTEQFF
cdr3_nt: TGTGCCTGGAGTGTATTAGGGACGGAGCAGTTCTTC

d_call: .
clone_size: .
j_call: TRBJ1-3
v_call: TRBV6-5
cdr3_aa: CASSYGHLSGNTIYF
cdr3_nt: TGTGCCAGCAGTTACGGACACCTCTCTGGAAACACCATATATTTT

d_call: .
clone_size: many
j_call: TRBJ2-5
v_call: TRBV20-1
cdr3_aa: CSARRPLGGTLETQYF
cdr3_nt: TGCAGTGCTAGACGGCCCCTCGGGGGCACTTTGGAGACCCAGTACTTC

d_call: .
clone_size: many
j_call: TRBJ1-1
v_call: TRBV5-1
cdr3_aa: CATRSTMNTEAFF
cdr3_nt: TGCGCCACCCGCTCGACCATGAACACTGAAGCTTTCTTT

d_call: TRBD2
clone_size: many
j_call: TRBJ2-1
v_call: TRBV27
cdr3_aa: CASTYTSGVALGEQFF
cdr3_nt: TGTGCCAGCACTTACACTAGCGGGGTTGCGCTCGGTGAGCAGTTCTTC

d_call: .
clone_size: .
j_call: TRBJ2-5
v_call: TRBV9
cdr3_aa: CASSPVTAQETQYF
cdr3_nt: TGTGCCAGCAGCCCAGTCACGGCTCAAGAGACCCAGTACTTC

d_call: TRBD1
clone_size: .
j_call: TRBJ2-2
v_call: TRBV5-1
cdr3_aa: CASSLGQGAGNTGELFF
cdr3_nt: TGCGCCAGCAGCTTGGGACAGGGGGCCGGCAACACCGGGGAGCTGTTTTTT

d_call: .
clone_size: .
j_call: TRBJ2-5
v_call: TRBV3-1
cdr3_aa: CASRVSETQYF
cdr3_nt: TGTGCCAGCAGGGTATCGGAGACCCAGTACTTC

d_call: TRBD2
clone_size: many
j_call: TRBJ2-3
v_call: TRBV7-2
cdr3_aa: CASSSRPTSGRVKEQYF
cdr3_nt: TGTGCCAGCAGCTCCCGCCCAACTAGCGGGAGAGTGAAGGAGCAGTATTTT

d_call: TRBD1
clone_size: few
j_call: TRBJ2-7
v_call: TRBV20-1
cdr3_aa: CSATGGHEQYF
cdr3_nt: TGCAGTGCTACAGGGGGCCACGAGCAGTACTTC

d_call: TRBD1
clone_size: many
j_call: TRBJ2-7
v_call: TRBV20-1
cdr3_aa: CSALAGTGDRGQYF
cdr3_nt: TGCAGTGCACTCGCCGGGACAGGGGATAGAGGGCAGTACTTC

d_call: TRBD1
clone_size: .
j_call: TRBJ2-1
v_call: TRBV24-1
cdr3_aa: CATSDNRGTADPGEQFF
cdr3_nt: TGTGCCACCAGTGATAACCGAGGGACAGCTGATCCAGGGGAGCAGTTCTTC